What follows are 18 T cell receptor beta chains derived from one specimen sequenced in a study of T-cell memory formation after mild COVID-19. In TCRdb, the 5' RACE reads were re-called with MiXCR into one record per CDR3 protein. Of roughly 35,000 distinct CDR3 sequences in the sample, 20% to 25% were seen once. Sample: PBMCs or a T cell subset sorted from them (not recorded which). The source is an adult who had mild COVID-19 (a few samples of this study predate the infection). Cell type and time point are not known.

In its sample, this clonotype was seen many times. The CDR3 region is CASSGQRQFSGNTIYF. In DNA form, the CDR3 reads TGTGCCAGCAGCGGTCAAAGGCAATTCTCTGGAAACACCATATATTTT. This chain joins TRBV7-9 and TRBJ1-3; D unclear. Germline values: CDR1 SEHNR, CDR2 FQNEAQ (reference sequence). V dropped 5 bases and J dropped 0 bases, with 14 bases sitting between them. The CDR3 totals 16 residues.

This clonotype came up many times. The V gene is TRBV24-1, the J gene TRBJ2-3; the match to TRBD2 covers 12 bases. Germline lookup yields CDR1 KGHDR and CDR2 SFDVKD. With 3 bases clipped from V and 1 base from J, the junction kept 1 base outside the gene matches. There are 16 residues in the CDR3. DNA of the CDR3: TGTGCCACCAGTGATCCTAGCGGGAGGGGCACAGATACGCAGTATTTT. Protein sequence: CATSDPSGRGTDTQYF.

This clonotype was counted ten times or more. This sequence joins TRBV7-9 and TRBJ1-2; no firm D call. This CDR3 has 13 residues. Germline V gives CDR1 SEHNR, CDR2 FQNEAQ (reference sequence). Deletions cut 5 bases from V and 2 bases from J, with 9 bases between. This chain's CDR3 is CASSLPGNYGYTF. Written as DNA, the CDR3 is TGTGCCAGCAGCCTTCCGGGGAACTATGGCTACACCTTC.

This clonotype was detected many times. V and J are TRBV7-9 and TRBJ1-1; 8 bases map to TRBD1. The germline V gene encodes CDR1 SEHNR and CDR2 FQNEAQ (reference sequence). V was clipped by 5 bases and J by 1 base; unmatched bases: 3. CDR3 size: 14 residues. The CDR3 here is CASSRGQANTEAFF. CDR3 coding DNA: TGTGCCAGCAGCAGGGGACAGGCGAACACTGAAGCTTTCTTT. Supplemented by reference TRBV7-9 and TRBJ1-1, the full variable domain reads DTGVSQNPRHKITKRGQNVTFRCDPISEHNRLYWYRQTLGQGPEFLTYFQNEAQLEKSRLLSDRFSAERPKGSFSTLEIQRTEQGDSAMYLCASSRGQANTEAFFGQGTRLTVV.

This clonotype was seen more than once but under ten times. The V call is TRBV7-9, the J call TRBJ1-2; the match to TRBD1 covers 8 bases. J lost 3 bases, V lost 3 bases, and 3 bases had no gene match. Germline loops: CDR1 SEHNR, CDR2 FQNEAQ (reference sequence). CDR3 length: 14 residues. The CDR3 is CASSLDRADYGYTF. CDR3 nucleotides: TGTGCCAGCAGCTTGGACAGGGCGGACTATGGCTACACCTTC.

This clonotype was seen at least ten times. This rearrangement joins TRBV10-3 to TRBJ2-2; no clear D gene. Germline CDR1 reads ENHRY; CDR2 reads SYGVKD. The CDR3 runs 13 residues. Trimming pared 8 bases from V and 4 bases from J, leaving 11 bases between. Here the CDR3 DNA reads TGTGCCATCTCGTCGCCGGGCACCGGGGAGCTGTTTTTT. The encoded protein is CAISSPGTGELFF.

This clonotype was observed at least ten times. The rearrangement joins TRBV4-2 to TRBJ2-1, with 7 nucleotides matching TRBD2. CDR1 and CDR2 from the germline V gene are LGHNA and YNFKEQ. The CDR3 spans 16 residues. V was pared by 0 bases and J by 6 bases, with 8 bases of the junction left unmatched. In nucleotides, the CDR3 is TGTGCCAGCAGCCAAGACCCCAGCGGGGCACTCAATGAGCAGTTCTTC. It encodes CASSQDPSGALNEQFF.

This clonotype was observed at least ten times. CDR3 amino acids: CSARGARVNTEAFF. For the CDR3, the DNA is TGCAGTGCTAGAGGGGCCAGGGTGAACACTGAAGCTTTCTTT. V is TRBV20-1 and J is TRBJ1-1, with D tentatively TRBD1 (5 bases). Germline values: CDR1 DFQATT, CDR2 SNEGSKA (reference sequence). The CDR3 is made up of 14 amino acids. Trimming removed 1 base at V and 0 bases at J, with 9 bases between.

This clonotype was picked up many times. This rearrangement joins TRBV5-1 to TRBJ2-2, with TRBD1 as a possible D gene (5 bases). This CDR3 contains 15 residues. The germline V and J ends were trimmed by 4 bases and 6 bases, with 16 bases remaining between them. Per germline, CDR1 SGHRS and CDR2 YFSETQ. Here the CDR3 reads CASSGGAPRPGELFF. In DNA, the CDR3 is TGCGCCAGCAGCGGTGGGGCCCCACGGCCCGGGGAGCTGTTTTTT.

The V and J genes are TRBV21-1 and TRBJ2-1; the table's D call of TRBD1 was not tested on the DNA. TRBV21-1 is designated a pseudogene. This CDR3 has 13 residues. For the CDR3, the DNA is TGTGCCAGCAGGCGACAGGGGAGCAATGAGCAGTTCTTC. Its protein product is CASRRQGSNEQFF.

This clonotype has at least ten counts. V and J are TRBV5-6 and TRBJ2-1; unclear D gene. There are 11 residues in the CDR3. The ends were cut back, 0 bases at V and 13 bases at J, with 8 bases in the middle. Germline V gene lookup returns CDR1 SGHDT and CDR2 YYEEEE. CDR3 nucleotide sequence: TGTGCCAGCAGCTTGGGGTCCAGCCAGTTCTTC. This gives the protein CASSLGSSQFF.

The sample holds many counts of this clonotype. The J gene is TRBJ2-6, the V gene TRBV18; no reliable D call. Trimming pared 3 bases from V and 1 base from J, leaving 10 bases between. In germline, CDR1 is KGHSH, CDR2 LQKENI. This CDR3 spans 16 amino acids. The CDR3 loop reads CASSPRVGSGANVLTF. CDR3 bases: TGTGCCAGCTCACCCCGAGTGGGATCTGGGGCCAACGTCCTGACTTTC.

The chain joins TRBV20-1 to TRBJ1-5; TRBD1 agrees at 9 bases. The CDR3 sequence is 17 residues long. With 1 base clipped from V and 0 bases from J, the junction kept 7 bases outside the gene matches. In germline, CDR1 is DFQATT, CDR2 SNEGSKA (reference sequence). The CDR3 nucleotides read TGCAGTGCTAGAGCCTCCGGGACAGGGAATAGCAATCAGCCCCAGCATTTT. It is translated as CSARASGTGNSNQPQHF.

This clonotype showed up many times. The CDR3 loop reads CATSDLLRGQQFF. The CDR3 coding sequence is TGTGCCACCAGTGATTTGCTACGGGGGCAGCAGTTCTTC. The chain combines TRBV24-1 with TRBJ2-1, with D possibly called TRBD1 or TRBD2 (6 bases each). The germline V gene encodes CDR1 KGHDR and CDR2 SFDVKD. The V end was cut by 0 bases, the J end by 11 bases, with 10 bases between. CDR3 length: 13 residues.

This clonotype has ten or more counts. This chain uses TRBV11-2 with TRBJ2-7; unclear D gene. This CDR3 has 18 residues. Germline loops: CDR1 SGHAT, CDR2 FQNNGV. V was pared by 0 bases and J by 0 bases, with 18 bases between. In DNA, the CDR3 is TGTGCCAGCAGCTTAGATAGGATAGGGCCAGGCTTCTCCTACGAGCAGTACTTC. It specifies CASSLDRIGPGFSYEQYF.

This clonotype was counted ten times or more. The rearrangement uses TRBV5-1 and TRBJ2-3; 8 nucleotides line up with TRBD1. J gave up 2 bases and V 4 bases, and 6 bases lay outside the gene matches. CDR1 is SGHRS, CDR2 YFSETQ, per germline. This CDR3 is built from 15 residues. CDR3 nucleotides: TGCGCCAGCAGCACGGACAGGGCCGTCACAGATACGCAGTATTTT. It specifies CASSTDRAVTDTQYF.

This clonotype appeared once. The chain is built from TRBV9 and TRBJ1-2, with D uncertain. The CDR3 loop spans 15 amino acids. In germline, CDR1 is SGDLS, CDR2 YYNGEE. With 0 bases removed from V and 7 bases from J, the gap between germline ends came to 16 bases. The CDR3 loop is CASSVGGSTSGGYTF. Here the CDR3 DNA reads TGTGCCAGCAGCGTAGGCGGCAGCACTTCGGGTGGCTACACCTTC.

There are many counts of this clonotype. V is TRBV18 and J is TRBJ2-2; 7 nucleotides line up with TRBD2. The V gene end was trimmed by 9 bases and the J gene end by 5 bases; junction bases not matched to a gene: 9. The CDR3 runs 14 residues. CDR1 and CDR2 (germline): KGHSH, LQKENI. The CDR3 coding sequence is TGTGCCAGTAACCGGGACTACCAAACCGGGGAGCTGTTTTTT. This encodes CASNRDYQTGELFF.